The next 2 T cell receptor beta chains were all read from a single sample in a study of shared clonotypes between healthy human individuals. Data came from immunoSEQ multiplex PCR; TCRdb stores just in-frame clones and leaves some out. Of more than 2,000,000 clones in the sample, more than 80% were seen once. The sample was naive CD4+ T cells from PBMCs. This sample's subset: CD45RA+ positively selected. Every receptor here comes from a man aged 18 to 30 in good health. Some clones in this sample may be carry-over from other donors' samples.

The CDR3 is CASSQEKGRGTDTQYF. The CDR3 region has the DNA TGTGCCAGCAGCCAAGAGAAAGGGAGGGGAACAGATACGCAGTATTTT. The chain has TRBV4-2 and TRBJ2-3, with 7 bases fitting TRBD2. J gave up 3 bases and V 0 bases, and 6 bases lay outside the gene matches. The CDR3 has 16 residues. Germline CDR1 LGHNA, CDR2 YNFKEQ.

In this sample, this clone turned up once. The genes are TRBV28 and TRBJ1-1; 9 bases fit TRBD1. J gave up 5 bases and V 11 bases, and 9 bases lay outside the gene matches. The germline V gene encodes CDR1 MDHEN and CDR2 SYDVKM. The CDR3 sequence is 13 residues long. CDR3 sequence reads: CASGQGRGTEAFF. CDR3 bases: TGTGCCTCGGGACAGGGACGAGGGACTGAAGCTTTCTTT. Filled out from reference TRBV28 and TRBJ1-1, the complete variable domain reads DVKVTQSSRYLVKRTGEKVFLECVQDMDHENMFWYRQDPGLGLRLIYFSYDVKMKEKGDIPEGYSVSREKKERFSLILESASTNQTSMYLCASGQGRGTEAFFGQGTRLTVV.